One sample yielded the 25 T cell receptor beta chains listed below, sequenced in a study of vaccination and CD4 T cells after COVID-19. Time point: late sampling 161 to 241 days after vaccination in a few convalescent patients. Treatment given: roughly 11-day PBMC culture with coronavirus spike peptide pools or control peptides (ViraFEST assay). What these receptors recognize is not known. With the Oncomine TCR Beta short-read assay, DNA from cultured CD4+ T cells was sequenced. Each CDR3 protein is one row after TCRdb ran MiXCR on the PCR reads. The sample includes around 18,000 distinct CDR3 sequences, about half of them seen just once. Specimen: CD4+ T cells from blood, cultured in vitro, collected about 7 months after SARS-CoV-2 vaccination. The receptors originated from a human donor who had recovered from COVID-19.

V is TRBV6-1 and J is TRBJ2-7; D might be TRBD1 (6 bases). Germline V gene sequence: CDR1 MNHNS, CDR2 SASEGT. Trimming removed 5 bases from V and 4 bases from J, with 21 bases in between. The CDR3 runs to 16 residues. CDR3 DNA sequence: TGTGCCAGCAGTACAGGGCGACCAACCCTAGGGTACGAGCAGTACTTC. This codes for CASSTGRPTLGYEQYF.

This chain connects TRBV7-2 to TRBJ2-1; 10 bases map to TRBD2. The V gene's germline CDR1 is SGHTA and CDR2 FQGNSA. The V gene end was trimmed by 6 bases and the J gene end by 9 bases; junction bases not matched to a gene: 17. This CDR3 is built from 17 residues. The CDR3 is CASRPTLAGASHGEQFF. As DNA, the CDR3 is TGTGCCAGCAGACCCACCCTAGCGGGGGCCAGCCACGGTGAGCAGTTCTTC. The complete variable domain, with remaining parts taken from reference TRBV7-2 and TRBJ2-1, reads GAGVSQSPSNKVTEKGKDVELRCDPISGHTALYWYRQSLGQGLEFLIYFQGNSAPDKSGLPSDRFSAERTGGSVSTLTIQRTQQEDSAVYLCASRPTLAGASHGEQFFGPGTRLTVL.

This clonotype was recorded a few times. The chain has TRBV20-1 and TRBJ2-1; D uncertain. V lost 0 bases and J lost 0, with 9 bases in between. Germline CDR1 DFQATT, CDR2 SNEGSKA (reference sequence). The CDR3 is 15 residues long. The chain's CDR3 is CSARDGVSSYNEQFF. The CDR3 nucleotides read TGCAGTGCTAGAGATGGCGTAAGCTCCTACAATGAGCAGTTCTTC.

This sequence joins TRBV5-4 and TRBJ2-5; 9 positions match TRBD2. V dropped 3 bases and J dropped 3; count of bases not matched to a gene: 6. Germline V gene sequence: CDR1 SGHNT, CDR2 YYREEE (reference sequence). The CDR3 covers 15 residues. CDR3 residues: CASSSRRLAEETQYF. For the CDR3, the DNA is TGTGCCAGCAGCTCCCGACGACTAGCGGAAGAGACCCAGTACTTC. Combining the CDR3 with reference TRBV5-4 and TRBJ2-5 gives the whole variable domain ETGVTQSPTHLIKTRGQQVTLRCSSQSGHNTVSWYQQALGQGPQFIFQYYREEENGRGNFPPRFSGLQFPNYSSELNVNALELDDSALYLCASSSRRLAEETQYFGPGTRLLVL.

This clonotype was detected only a few times. The chain uses TRBV20-1 and TRBJ2-1, with 8 bases fitting TRBD2. This CDR3 region has 16 residues. Unmatched junction bases numbered 14, after V lost 0 bases and J lost 10 bases. In germline, CDR1 is DFQATT, CDR2 SNEGSKA (reference sequence). CDR3: CSARDPYSGISAEQFF. In DNA form, the CDR3 reads TGCAGTGCTAGAGATCCCTATAGCGGGATATCAGCCGAGCAGTTCTTC.

The V and J genes are TRBV24-1 and TRBJ2-5; TRBD1 matches at 10 bases. This CDR3 has 16 amino acids. Germline loops: CDR1 KGHDR, CDR2 SFDVKD. V shed 0 bases and J 2 bases; nucleotides not matched to a gene: 2. CDR3 sequence: CATSDLGQGGQETQYF. The CDR3 coding sequence is TGTGCCACCAGTGATTTGGGACAGGGGGGACAAGAGACCCAGTACTTC.

This chain joins TRBV20-1 and TRBJ2-3; the D is unclear. This CDR3 has 11 residues. The germline CDR1 and CDR2 sequences are DFQATT and SNEGSKA (reference sequence). The V and J ends lost 4 bases and 2 bases respectively, with 4 bases between them. The CDR3 coding sequence is TGCAGTGCTAAGTACACAGATACGCAGTATTTT. Amino acid sequence: CSAKYTDTQYF.

This rearrangement joins TRBV27 to TRBJ2-5, with a tentative D call TRBD1 (5 bases). V lost 5 bases, J lost 4 bases, and 11 bases lay in between. CDR1 MNHEY and CDR2 SMNVEV come from the germline V gene (reference sequence). The CDR3 totals 13 residues. The CDR3 spells CASSQGMVETQYF. The CDR3 region has the DNA TGTGCCAGCAGTCAGGGTATGGTAGAGACCCAGTACTTC.

This rearrangement joins TRBV2 to TRBJ1-5; possibly TRBD1 for D (6 bases). The V and J ends lost 4 bases and 6 bases respectively, with 13 bases between them. The CDR3 is 14 amino acids. In germline, CDR1 is SNHLY, CDR2 FYNNEI. CDR3 protein: CASSGRGAGQPQHF. The CDR3 DNA reads TGTGCCAGCAGTGGTAGGGGGGCCGGTCAGCCCCAGCATTTT.

The J gene is TRBJ2-3, the V gene TRBV7-3; weak D call: TRBD1 (5 bases). Germline CDR1 SGHTA, CDR2 FQGTGA. CDR3 length: 16 amino acids. V lost 4 bases and J lost 5, with 19 bases in between. CDR3 nucleotide sequence: TGTGCCAGCAGCTCCCAGGGAAGGGGTTCTAGAGATACGCAGTATTTT. Its translation is CASSSQGRGSRDTQYF.

The chain has TRBV5-4 and TRBJ2-1, with 9 bases fitting TRBD2. This CDR3 has 14 amino acids. Germline assignment: CDR1 SGHNT and CDR2 YYREEE (reference sequence). Losses at the gene ends were 0 bases for V and 8 bases for J; bases not matched to a gene: 3. The CDR3 DNA reads TGTGCCAGCAGCTTGGGATTAGCGGGAGATGAGCAGTTCTTC. Its protein is CASSLGLAGDEQFF.

This clonotype has only a few counts. The chain links TRBV20-1 to TRBJ2-1, with TRBD2 as a possible D gene (6 bases). The CDR3 totals 17 residues. CDR1 and CDR2 from the germline V gene are DFQATT and SNEGSKA (reference sequence). V was clipped by 6 bases and J by 0 bases, with 21 bases between them. In nucleotides, the CDR3 is TGCAGTGCGTCCCCCAAACGGGCGGGGCCCTCCTACAATGAGCAGTTCTTC. Translating it yields CSASPKRAGPSYNEQFF.

With regard to this clonotype: Just one base apart from a much larger clone, this may be a read error. The chain links TRBV20-1 to TRBJ2-1; the D gene is possibly TRBD2 (7 bases). Per germline, CDR1 DFQATT and CDR2 SNEGSKA (reference sequence). The CDR3 is made up of 14 amino acids. V shed 6 bases and J shed 10 bases, with 22 bases lying between them. CDR3 nucleotides: TGCAGTGCCTGGGGGGGGGCCACAGAGTTAGAGCAGTTCTTC. Residues: CSAWGGATELEQFF.

V and J are TRBV20-1 and TRBJ2-1; D is perhaps TRBD1 (6 bases). Trimming removed 3 bases from V and 0 bases from J, with 9 bases in between. The CDR3 runs to 14 residues. In germline, CDR1 is DFQATT, CDR2 SNEGSKA (reference sequence). CDR3 nucleotide sequence: TGCAGTGCTAGTGTGGGGGCCTCCTACAATGAGCAGTTCTTC. This gives the protein CSASVGASYNEQFF.

The chain carries TRBV20-1 and TRBJ2-1; 10 positions agree with TRBD1. Per the germline V gene, CDR1 is DFQATT and CDR2 is SNEGSKA (reference sequence). J was trimmed by 4 bases and V by 1 base; bases with no gene match: 4. This CDR3 comprises 15 residues. CDR3 amino acids: CSARGQGAGYNEQFF. CDR3 nucleotides: TGCAGTGCTAGAGGACAGGGGGCGGGGTACAATGAGCAGTTCTTC.

The chain has TRBV2 and TRBJ2-5, with 10 bases fitting TRBD2. CDR3 length equals 14 residues. Per the germline V gene, CDR1 is SNHLY and CDR2 is FYNNEI. V lost 3 bases, J lost 6 bases, and 4 bases stayed unmatched. CDR3 sequence reads: CASSEFTSGKTQYF. The CDR3 DNA is TGTGCCAGCAGTGAGTTTACTAGCGGGAAGACCCAGTACTTC.

The chain links TRBV2 to TRBJ1-5; no firm D call. Trimming removed 4 bases at V and 0 bases at J, with 7 bases between. Germline assignment: CDR1 SNHLY and CDR2 FYNNEI. This CDR3 has 14 residues. DNA of the CDR3: TGTGCCAGCAGTGCCTACATTAGCAATCAGCCCCAGCATTTT. This sequence encodes CASSAYISNQPQHF.

This clonotype has a single count. The chain has TRBV7-8 and TRBJ1-2; D may be TRBD1 (6 bases). The CDR3 is 15 residues long. From germline, CDR1 is SGHVS and CDR2 FQNEAQ. Trimming took 5 bases from V and 0 from J, leaving 13 bases between them. The CDR3 here is CASSQQGPANYGYTF. In nucleotides, the CDR3 is TGTGCCAGCAGCCAACAGGGACCAGCTAACTATGGCTACACCTTC.

This chain connects TRBV19 to TRBJ1-1; no clear D gene. The CDR3 contains 14 residues. The V end was cut by 3 bases, the J end by 3 bases, with 11 bases between. The V gene's germline CDR1 is LNHDA and CDR2 SQIVND (reference sequence). CDR3 loop: CASSMAWGDTEAFF. Written as DNA, the CDR3 is TGTGCCAGTAGTATGGCGTGGGGAGACACTGAAGCTTTCTTT.

The chain combines TRBV18 with TRBJ2-1; TRBD1 matches at 12 bases. Germline CDR1 reads KGHSH; CDR2 reads LQKENI. CDR3 length equals 16 residues. The J segment lost 5 bases and the V segment lost 7 bases, leaving 9 bases of the junction unmatched. The CDR3 DNA sequence: TGTGCCAGCTACAGGGACAGGGGGCTTCCCAACAATGAGCAGTTCTTC. This encodes CASYRDRGLPNNEQFF.

The count of this clonotype is one. The chain has TRBV2 and TRBJ1-5, with TRBD1 matching 8 bases. J was trimmed by 3 bases and V by 4 bases; bases with no gene match: 8. This CDR3 has 16 residues. Germline V lookup: CDR1 SNHLY, CDR2 FYNNEI. The CDR3 region has the DNA TGTGCCAGCAGTGGGCAACCGGGACAGGCCAATCAGCCCCAGCATTTT. Translating gives CASSGQPGQANQPQHF.

V is TRBV12-3 or TRBV12-4 and J is TRBJ2-7; 9 bases are shared with TRBD1. J was trimmed by 3 bases and V by 3 bases; bases with no gene match: 9. There are 16 residues in the CDR3. CDR3 DNA sequence: TGTGCCAGCAGTTTGGGTAGGGACAGGGATCGCTACGAGCAGTACTTC. Its protein is CASSLGRDRDRYEQYF.

This clonotype was seen only a few times. V usage is TRBV20-1 and J usage is TRBJ2-2; TRBD2 matches at 9 bases. V trimming: 6 bases; J trimming: 0 bases; junction bases outside the gene matches: 11. The CDR3 covers 17 residues. Germline loops: CDR1 DFQATT, CDR2 SNEGSKA (reference sequence). The CDR3, as DNA: TGCAGTGCACGGCCTCGACTAGCGGATCCGAACACCGGGGAGCTGTTTTTT. It encodes CSARPRLADPNTGELFF.

V usage is TRBV18 and J usage is TRBJ2-7; D is possibly TRBD1 (6 bases). The CDR3 covers 15 residues. The V gene lost 0 bases and the J gene lost 0 bases, with 9 bases spanning the gap. In germline, CDR1 is KGHSH, CDR2 LQKENI. The CDR3 region is CASSPPGALSYEQYF. In nucleotides, the CDR3 is TGTGCCAGCTCACCACCGGGGGCCCTCTCCTACGAGCAGTACTTC.

Details on this clonotype: It is unclear where the CDR3 begins or ends on the DNA, so no DNA is shown, and the CDR3 is as TCRdb lists it. The gene calls are TRBV7-5 and TRBJ2-7; TRBD1 reflects the table's D call only, with no check against the DNA. TRBV7-5 is an annotated pseudogene. Including both end residues, the CDR3 is 20 amino acids long. The CDR3 region is CISVPEAMWPGEEDPYEQYF.